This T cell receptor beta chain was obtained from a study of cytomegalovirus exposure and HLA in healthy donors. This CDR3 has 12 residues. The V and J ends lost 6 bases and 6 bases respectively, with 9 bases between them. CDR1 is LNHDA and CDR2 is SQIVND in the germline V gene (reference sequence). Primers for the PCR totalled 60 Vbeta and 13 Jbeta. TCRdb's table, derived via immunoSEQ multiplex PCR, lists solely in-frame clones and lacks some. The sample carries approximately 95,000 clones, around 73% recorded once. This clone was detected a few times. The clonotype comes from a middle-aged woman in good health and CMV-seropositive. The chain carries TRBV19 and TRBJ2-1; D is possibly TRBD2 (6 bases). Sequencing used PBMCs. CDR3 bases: TGTGCCAGTAGAGTGGGGGGCAATGAGCAGTTCTTC. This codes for CASRVGGNEQFF.